The 6 T cell receptor beta chains in this list originate from one sample, sequenced in a study of cytomegalovirus exposure and HLA in healthy donors. The PCR was carried out with 60 Vbeta primers and 13 Jbeta primers. TCRdb's copy holds only in-frame clones and misses some; the assay was immunoSEQ multiplex PCR. The sample lists approximately 100,000 clones, approximately 70% occurring once. The sample taken for sequencing was PBMCs. These receptors all stem from a man aged 40-50 years in good health and CMV-seronegative.

V is TRBV4-3 and J is TRBJ2-7; 9 nucleotides line up with TRBD1. The CDR3 runs to 18 residues. Unmatched junction bases numbered 17, after V lost 2 bases and J lost 6 bases. Germline loops: CDR1 LGHNA, CDR2 YSLEER. The CDR3 here is CASSQPGQGRMFYGEQYF. The CDR3 DNA reads as TGCGCCAGCAGCCAACCGGGACAGGGTCGAATGTTTTATGGCGAGCAGTACTTC.

This clone has a handful of counts. The chain is built from TRBV4-3 and TRBJ2-1; 7 bases match TRBD1. Trimming took 5 bases from V and 7 from J; bases not matched to a gene: 5. Germline V gene sequence: CDR1 LGHNA, CDR2 YSLEER. The CDR3 is 13 residues long. CDR3 residues: CASSNIRGNEQFF. Here the CDR3 DNA reads TGCGCCAGCAGCAACATCAGGGGGAATGAGCAGTTCTTC.

The gene calls are TRBV2 and TRBJ2-3; TRBD2 might be the D (6 bases). Trimming stripped 3 bases from V and 3 bases from J, with 10 bases between. The CDR3 loop spans 14 amino acids. Germline loops: CDR1 SNHLY, CDR2 FYNNEI. Written as DNA, the CDR3 is TGTGCCAGCAGTGAGTCTAGCGTTACAGATACGCAGTATTTT. Its translation: CASSESSVTDTQYF.

The J gene is TRBJ1-1, the V gene TRBV6-5; D is ambiguous. V dropped 0 bases and J dropped 6 bases, with 11 bases sitting between them. Germline V gene data show CDR1 as MNHEY and CDR2 as SVGAGI. The CDR3 runs 14 residues. The CDR3 nucleotides read TGTGCCAGCAGTTACTCGTCGCGTACAGCTGAAGCTTTCTTT. Its protein is CASSYSSRTAEAFF.

This sequence joins TRBV4-2 and TRBJ2-3; weak D call: TRBD1 (6 bases). The CDR3 contains 16 residues. Germline CDR1 LGHNA, CDR2 YNFKEQ. Trimming stripped 6 bases from V and 3 bases from J, with 19 bases between. Here the CDR3 DNA reads TGTGCCAGCAGGCATAAACCGGACAGAAAAACAGATACGCAGTATTTT. This translates into CASRHKPDRKTDTQYF.

V and J are TRBV11-2 and TRBJ2-7; TRBD1 matches at 9 bases. The CDR3 totals 16 residues. The J segment lost 2 bases and the V segment lost 2 bases, leaving 7 bases of the junction unmatched. CDR1 is SGHAT and CDR2 is FQNNGV in the germline V gene. CDR3 DNA sequence: TGTGCCAGCAGCTTACTTTGGACAGGGGATACCTACGAGCAGTACTTC. It specifies CASSLLWTGDTYEQYF.